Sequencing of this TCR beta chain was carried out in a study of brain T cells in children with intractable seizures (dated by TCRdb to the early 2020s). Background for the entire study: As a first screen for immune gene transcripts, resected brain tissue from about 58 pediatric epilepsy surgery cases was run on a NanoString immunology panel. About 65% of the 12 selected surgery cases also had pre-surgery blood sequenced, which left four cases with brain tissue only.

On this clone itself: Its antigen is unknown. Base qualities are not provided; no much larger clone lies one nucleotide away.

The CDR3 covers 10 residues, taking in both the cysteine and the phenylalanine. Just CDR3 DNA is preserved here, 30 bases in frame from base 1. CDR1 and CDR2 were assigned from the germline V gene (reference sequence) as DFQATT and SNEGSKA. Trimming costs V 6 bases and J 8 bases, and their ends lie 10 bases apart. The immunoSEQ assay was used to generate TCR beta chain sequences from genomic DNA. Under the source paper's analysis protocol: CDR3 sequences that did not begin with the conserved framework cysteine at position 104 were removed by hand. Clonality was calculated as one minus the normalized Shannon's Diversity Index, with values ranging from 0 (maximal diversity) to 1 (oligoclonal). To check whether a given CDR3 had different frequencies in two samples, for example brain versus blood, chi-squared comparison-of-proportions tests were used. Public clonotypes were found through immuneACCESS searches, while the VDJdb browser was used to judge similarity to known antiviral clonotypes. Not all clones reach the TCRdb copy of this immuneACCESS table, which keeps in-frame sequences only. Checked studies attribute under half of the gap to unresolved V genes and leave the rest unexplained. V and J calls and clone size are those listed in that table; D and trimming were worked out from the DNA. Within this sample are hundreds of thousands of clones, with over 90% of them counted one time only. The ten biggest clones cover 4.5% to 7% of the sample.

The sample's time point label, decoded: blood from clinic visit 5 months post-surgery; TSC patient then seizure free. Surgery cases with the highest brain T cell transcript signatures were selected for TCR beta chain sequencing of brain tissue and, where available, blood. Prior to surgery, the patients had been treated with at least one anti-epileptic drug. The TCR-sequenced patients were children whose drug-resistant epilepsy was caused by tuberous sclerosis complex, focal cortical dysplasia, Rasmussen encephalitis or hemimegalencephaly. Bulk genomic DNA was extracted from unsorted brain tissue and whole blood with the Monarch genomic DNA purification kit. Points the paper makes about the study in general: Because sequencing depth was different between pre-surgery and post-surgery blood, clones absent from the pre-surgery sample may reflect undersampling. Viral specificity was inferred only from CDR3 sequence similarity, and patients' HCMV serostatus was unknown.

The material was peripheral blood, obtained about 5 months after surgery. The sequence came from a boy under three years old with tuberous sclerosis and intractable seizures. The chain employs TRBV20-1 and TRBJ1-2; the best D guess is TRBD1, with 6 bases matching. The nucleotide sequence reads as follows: TGCAGTGCGCCAGGGGCCGGCTACACCTTC. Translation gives CSAPGAGYTF.